One TCR beta chain is described in this entry. Its antigen remains unidentified. The PCR made use of 60 Vbeta and 13 Jbeta primers. Here immunoSEQ multiplex PCR was the method, and the copy in TCRdb shows in-frame clones only, minus some. Of some 150,000 clones detected, more than 75% appear once; the ten largest clones hold around 3.7%. CDR1 SGHTS and CDR2 YDEGEE come from the germline V gene. J lost 2 bases, V lost 3 bases, and 7 bases had no gene match. CDR3 length: 16 amino acids. This entry is derived from a study of cytomegalovirus exposure and HLA in healthy donors. Study results and caveats: According to a later analysis, donors in an Asian-associated ancestry cluster reportedly had fewer N-insertions than the approximately 720-donor mean. The classifier was said to identify cytomegalovirus status with high specificity and sensitivity.

The chain recombines TRBV5-8 with TRBJ2-7; 11 bases are shared with TRBD2. Sequencing was done on a sample of PBMCs. The receptor comes from a young man in good health and CMV-seronegative. In DNA, the CDR3 is TGTGCCAGCAGCTGGGCGGCTAGCGGGGGGACCTACGAGCAGTACTTC. Translated: CASSWAASGGTYEQYF.